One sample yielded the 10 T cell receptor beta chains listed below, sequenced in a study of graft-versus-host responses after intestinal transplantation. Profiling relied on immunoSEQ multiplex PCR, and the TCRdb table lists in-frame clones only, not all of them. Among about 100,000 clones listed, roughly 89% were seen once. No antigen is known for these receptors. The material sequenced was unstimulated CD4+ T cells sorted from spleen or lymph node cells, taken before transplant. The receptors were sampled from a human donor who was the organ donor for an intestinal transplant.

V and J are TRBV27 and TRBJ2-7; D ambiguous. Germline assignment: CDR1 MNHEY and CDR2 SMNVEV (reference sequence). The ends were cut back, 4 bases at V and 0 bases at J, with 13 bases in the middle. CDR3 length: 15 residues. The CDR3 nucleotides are TGTGCCAGCAGTTCCGGGCCTGGGTACTCCTACGAGCAGTACTTC. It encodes CASSSGPGYSYEQYF.

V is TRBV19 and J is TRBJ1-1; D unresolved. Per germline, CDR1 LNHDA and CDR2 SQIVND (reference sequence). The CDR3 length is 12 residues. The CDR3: CALLQSYTEAFF. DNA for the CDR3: TGTGCTCTCCTCCAATCGTACACTGAAGCTTTCTTT.

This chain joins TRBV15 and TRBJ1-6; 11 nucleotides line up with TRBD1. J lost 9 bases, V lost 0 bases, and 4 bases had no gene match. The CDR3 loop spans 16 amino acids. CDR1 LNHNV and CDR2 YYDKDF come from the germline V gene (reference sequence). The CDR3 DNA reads TGTGCCACCAGCAGAGACCCAGGGACAGGGGGTTCACCCCTCCACTTT. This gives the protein CATSRDPGTGGSPLHF.

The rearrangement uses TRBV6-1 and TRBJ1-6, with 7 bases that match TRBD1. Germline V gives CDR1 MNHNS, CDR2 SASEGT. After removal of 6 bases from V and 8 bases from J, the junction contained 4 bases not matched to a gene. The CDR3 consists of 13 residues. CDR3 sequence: CASRETGDSPLHF. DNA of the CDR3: TGTGCCAGCAGGGAAACAGGGGATTCACCCCTCCACTTT.

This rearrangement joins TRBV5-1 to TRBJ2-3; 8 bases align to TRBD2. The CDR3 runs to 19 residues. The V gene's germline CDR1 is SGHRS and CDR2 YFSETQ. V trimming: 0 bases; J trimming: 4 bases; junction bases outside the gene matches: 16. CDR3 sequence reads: CASSLALAGLSGGADTQYF. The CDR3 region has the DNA TGCGCCAGCAGCTTGGCTCTAGCGGGCCTATCCGGGGGGGCAGATACGCAGTATTTT.

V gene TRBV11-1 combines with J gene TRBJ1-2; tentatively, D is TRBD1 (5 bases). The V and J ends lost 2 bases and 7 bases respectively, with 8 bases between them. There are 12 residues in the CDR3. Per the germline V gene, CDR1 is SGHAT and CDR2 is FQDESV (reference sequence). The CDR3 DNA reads TGTGCCAGCAGCTTACTCGGGGGTGGCTACACCTTC. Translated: CASSLLGGGYTF.

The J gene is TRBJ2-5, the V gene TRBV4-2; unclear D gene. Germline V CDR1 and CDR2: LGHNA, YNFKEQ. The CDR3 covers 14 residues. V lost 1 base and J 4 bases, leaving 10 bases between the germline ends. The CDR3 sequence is CASSQGGIGETQYF. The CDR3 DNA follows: TGTGCCAGCAGCCAAGGTGGAATAGGAGAGACCCAGTACTTC.

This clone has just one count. CDR3 residues: CASSSPWDKQETQYF. CDR3 DNA sequence: TGCGCCAGCAGCTCACCCTGGGACAAACAAGAGACCCAGTACTTC. The gene calls are TRBV5-1 and TRBJ2-5; tentatively, D is TRBD1 (6 bases). CDR3 size: 15 residues. CDR1 and CDR2 from the germline V gene are SGHRS and YFSETQ. Trimming pared 3 bases from V and 2 bases from J, leaving 14 bases between. The complete variable domain, with remaining parts taken from reference TRBV5-1 and TRBJ2-5, reads KAGVTQTPRYLIKTRGQQVTLSCSPISGHRSVSWYQQTPGQGLQFLFEYFSETQRNKGNFPGRFSGRQFSNSRSEMNVSTLELGDSALYLCASSSPWDKQETQYFGPGTRLLVL.

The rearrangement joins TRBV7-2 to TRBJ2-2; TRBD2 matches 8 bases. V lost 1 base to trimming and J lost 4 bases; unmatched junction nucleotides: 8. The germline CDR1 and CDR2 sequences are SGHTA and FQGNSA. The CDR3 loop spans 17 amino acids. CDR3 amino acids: CTSSLVSGLAGTGELFF. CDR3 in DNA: TGTACCAGCAGCTTAGTGTCCGGACTAGCAGGCACCGGGGAGCTGTTTTTT.

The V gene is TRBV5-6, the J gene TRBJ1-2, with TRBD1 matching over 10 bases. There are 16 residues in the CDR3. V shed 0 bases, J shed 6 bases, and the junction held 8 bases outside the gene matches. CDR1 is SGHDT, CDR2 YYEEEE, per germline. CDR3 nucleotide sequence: TGTGCCAGCAGCTTGGTTGGGACAGGGGATATGGATGGCTACACCTTC. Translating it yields CASSLVGTGDMDGYTF.